These 24 T cell receptor beta chains share one sample of origin, sequenced in a study of regulatory T cells in long-lasting Graves disease. Building the TCR beta libraries relied on iRepertoire HTBI primers, and CDR3 regions underwent Arm-PCR. One entry per CDR3 protein results from TCRdb running MiXCR on the multiplex PCR reads. Of 530,000 or so distinct CDR3 sequences in the sample, around 16% are singletons; the top ten hold 12%. Time point in this sample: newly diagnosed GD, antithyroid drugs for less than 3 months. The authors made the TCR library using RNA they extracted from PBMCs. These records were also assigned to another study, of T cells in Graves' hyperthyroidism and ophthalmopathy.

The sequencing used peripheral blood mononuclear cells (PBMCs), collected at new diagnosis, from a patient treated with antithyroid drugs. The receptor source for this set is a man in his late teens or twenties with Graves disease.

This chain links TRBV7-2 with TRBJ2-7, with D maybe TRBD1 (6 bases). V lost 3 bases, J lost 5 bases, and 11 bases lay in between. Germline V gene sequence: CDR1 SGHTA, CDR2 FQGNSA. This CDR3 comprises 13 residues. This CDR3 is CASSFTGTNEQYF. DNA of the CDR3: TGTGCCAGCAGCTTCACAGGGACCAACGAGCAGTACTTC.

Ten or more counts support this clonotype. V gene TRBV18 combines with J gene TRBJ2-5, with TRBD2 matching over 9 bases. The CDR3 has 15 residues. The germline CDR1 and CDR2 sequences are KGHSH and LQKENI. J gave up 5 bases and V 3 bases, and 7 bases lay outside the gene matches. The chain's CDR3 is CASSPAGTSRETQYF. The CDR3 DNA follows: TGTGCCAGCTCACCGGCCGGGACTAGCCGGGAGACCCAGTACTTC. The complete variable domain, with remaining parts taken from reference TRBV18 and TRBJ2-5, reads NAGVMQNPRHLVRRRGQEARLRCSPMKGHSHVYWYRQLPEEGLKFMVYLQKENIIDESGMPKERFSAEFPKEGPSILRIQQVVRGDSAAYFCASSPAGTSRETQYFGPGTRLLVL.

This clonotype was seen repeatedly, ten times or more. The rearrangement joins TRBV12-3 or TRBV12-4 to TRBJ2-1; 9 bases are a match to TRBD1. Losses at the gene ends were 5 bases for V and 6 bases for J; bases not matched to a gene: 5. CDR3 length: 14 amino acids. CDR3 residues: CASSPDRGFNEQFF. The CDR3 DNA reads as TGTGCCAGCAGTCCGGACAGGGGATTCAATGAGCAGTTCTTC.

The V and J genes are TRBV10-3 and TRBJ2-3, with 12 positions matching TRBD2. The CDR3 totals 16 residues. V gave up 4 bases and J gave up 3 bases; unmatched junction bases: 5. Germline CDR1 and CDR2: ENHRY and SYGVKD. CDR3 amino acids: CAISALTSGRTDTQYF. The DNA for the CDR3 is TGTGCCATCAGTGCCCTGACTAGCGGGAGAACAGATACGCAGTATTTT.

The chain is built from TRBV4-1 and TRBJ1-5, with no clear D. V lost 3 bases and J 0 bases, leaving 15 bases between the germline ends. The germline V gene encodes CDR1 MGHRA and CDR2 YSYEKL. The CDR3 has 17 residues. Here the CDR3 DNA reads TGCGCCAGCAGCCAGGGGTCAGCGTACGCTAGCAATCAGCCCCAGCATTTT. As protein: CASSQGSAYASNQPQHF.

To note about this clonotype: A much larger clone differs by one base, so this may be a read error. The V and J genes are TRBV12-3 or TRBV12-4 and TRBJ1-5; weak D call: TRBD1 (5 bases). The CDR3 loop spans 14 amino acids. The CDR3: CASRPDTSNRPQHF. DNA for the CDR3: TGTGCCAGCAGGCCGGACACTAGCAATCGGCCCCAGCATTTT.

The V gene is TRBV29-1, the J gene TRBJ2-3; TRBD2 agrees at 7 bases. Germline CDR1 SQVTM, CDR2 ANQGSEA. This CDR3 contains 14 residues. The V segment lost 4 bases and the J segment 0 bases; nucleotides outside the gene matches: 4. The CDR3 protein is CSVGLAASTDTQYF. CDR3 nucleotides: TGCAGCGTTGGTCTAGCGGCTAGCACAGATACGCAGTATTTT.

This clonotype was detected ten times or more. The CDR3 DNA reads as TGCGCCAGCAGCTCCGGAAGTGGAGCTATAGCCAAAAACATTCAGTACTTC. It codes for CASSSGSGAIAKNIQYF. The chain combines TRBV5-1 with TRBJ2-4; unclear D gene. V was pared by 3 bases and J by 0 bases, with 16 bases between. The germline V gene encodes CDR1 SGHRS and CDR2 YFSETQ. The CDR3 loop spans 17 amino acids.

This clonotype was recorded a few times. V usage is TRBV10-3 and J usage is TRBJ1-2; D perhaps matches TRBD1 (5 bases). Germline CDR1 and CDR2: ENHRY and SYGVKD. Trimming took off 3 bases at V and 8 bases at J, with 19 bases between the two ends. The CDR3 is 15 amino acids. The CDR3 DNA follows: TGTGCCATCAGTGACCCCAGGGACCTAGGGAGCGGCTACACCTTC. Amino acid sequence: CAISDPRDLGSGYTF.

The V call is TRBV7-9, the J call TRBJ2-2, with D possibly TRBD2 on 6 matching bases. Trimming removed 5 bases at V and 4 bases at J, with 14 bases between. This CDR3 spans 15 amino acids. Germline V lookup: CDR1 SEHNR, CDR2 FQNEAQ (reference sequence). The chain's CDR3 is CASSTRLVSTGELFF. The CDR3 DNA follows: TGTGCCAGCAGCACACGACTAGTCTCCACCGGGGAGCTGTTTTTT.

This clonotype was recorded at least ten times. The chain combines TRBV29-1 with TRBJ1-1; tentative D call: TRBD1 (6 bases). V gave up 4 bases and J gave up 3 bases, with 6 bases separating them. From germline, CDR1 is SQVTM and CDR2 ANQGSEA. The CDR3 has 11 amino acids. The CDR3 is CSVAGDTEAFF. The CDR3 DNA follows: TGCAGCGTTGCAGGGGACACTGAAGCTTTCTTT.

Many counts were recorded for this clonotype. The CDR3 sequence is CASSAGSTEETQYF. In DNA form, the CDR3 reads TGTGCCAGCTCTGCTGGGTCAACCGAGGAGACCCAGTACTTC. The genes are TRBV18 and TRBJ2-5; D remains ambiguous. Trimming pared 6 bases from V and 5 bases from J, leaving 16 bases between. Per germline, CDR1 KGHSH and CDR2 LQKENI. The CDR3 sequence is 14 residues long.

This clonotype was seen a handful of times. The chain joins TRBV7-9 to TRBJ2-7; 12 bases agree with TRBD2. V was pared by 5 bases and J by 0 bases, with 5 bases of the junction left unmatched. The CDR3 is 16 amino acids. Germline-derived CDR1 and CDR2 are SEHNR and FQNEAQ (reference sequence). CDR3 coding DNA: TGTGCCAGCAGCACCTCGACTAGCGGGAGCTCCTACGAGCAGTACTTC. Protein product: CASSTSTSGSSYEQYF.

The gene calls are TRBV4-1 and TRBJ2-7; 9 bases are a match to TRBD2. Losses at the gene ends were 0 bases for V and 0 bases for J; bases not matched to a gene: 9. The CDR3 runs to 18 residues. CDR1 and CDR2 (germline): MGHRA, YSYEKL. CDR3 amino acids: CASSQDPPRGGVSYEQYF. CDR3 DNA: TGCGCCAGCAGCCAAGACCCCCCCCGCGGGGGGGTCTCCTACGAGCAGTACTTC.

This clonotype was picked up many times. The chain couples TRBV6-5 to TRBJ2-7; a possible D gene is TRBD1 (6 bases). Germline V lookup: CDR1 MNHEY, CDR2 SVGAGI. Trimming took 4 bases from V and 2 from J, leaving 15 bases between them. There are 15 residues in the CDR3. CDR3 DNA sequence: TGTGCCAGCAGTTTACGGGACACGGGTACCTACGAGCAGTACTTC. It encodes CASSLRDTGTYEQYF.

The sample holds many counts of this clonotype. The chain employs TRBV30 and TRBJ2-1; 9 bases agree with TRBD1. The germline V gene encodes CDR1 GTSNPN and CDR2 SVGIG (reference sequence). The CDR3 sequence is 13 residues long. Trimming at V came to 4 bases and at J to 8 bases, leaving 6 bases not matched to a gene. CDR3 sequence: CAWNPGQGHEQFF. CDR3 sequence (DNA): TGTGCCTGGAACCCGGGACAGGGCCATGAGCAGTTCTTC.

At least ten counts were recorded for this clonotype. CDR3: CASTPGHEKLFF. For the CDR3, the DNA is TGCGCCAGCACCCCGGGGCATGAAAAACTGTTTTTT. The rearrangement uses TRBV10-1 and TRBJ1-4; weak D call: TRBD1 (5 bases). This CDR3 comprises 12 residues. Looked up from germline, CDR1 is WNHNN and CDR2 is SYGVQD (reference sequence). The V end was cut by 7 bases, the J end by 6 bases, with 9 bases between.

This clonotype was recorded many times. The chain combines TRBV5-1 with TRBJ1-4, with 7 bases aligning to TRBD1. The CDR3 sequence is 14 residues long. Germline assignment: CDR1 SGHRS and CDR2 YFSETQ. J gave up 8 bases and V 4 bases, and 8 bases lay outside the gene matches. The CDR3 DNA follows: TGCGCCAGCAGCCGCGGAGGGGGCGGGGAAAAACTGTTTTTT. It yields the protein CASSRGGGGEKLFF.

This clonotype has ten or more counts. The V and J genes are TRBV5-1 and TRBJ2-7, with 8 bases that match TRBD2. Germline V CDR1 and CDR2: SGHRS, YFSETQ. The length of the CDR3 is 16 residues. The trim removed 5 bases at V and 3 bases at J, leaving 13 bases unmatched. CDR3 residues: CASSVRLAPRLYEQYF. The DNA of the CDR3 is TGCGCCAGCAGTGTCCGACTAGCGCCACGCCTCTACGAGCAGTACTTC.

This clonotype was detected ten times or more. The junction does not match germline at one end; this may be a read error. This chain uses TRBV3-1 with TRBJ1-1; the D is unclear. CDR3 length: 13 amino acids. In germline, CDR1 is LGHDT, CDR2 YNNKEL (reference sequence). CDR3 in DNA: TGCGCCAGCAGCCAAGGTCTGAACACTGAAGCTTTCTTT. Amino acids: CASSQGLNTEAFF.

The chain uses TRBV19 and TRBJ2-1, with D unresolved. The CDR3 totals 14 residues. The V end was cut by 3 bases, the J end by 4 bases, with 10 bases between. The germline V gene has CDR1 LNHDA and CDR2 SQIVND (reference sequence). The DNA of the CDR3 is TGTGCCAGTAGTATGTTACGGCAGTACAATGAGCAGTTCTTC. Translated: CASSMLRQYNEQFF.

Ten or more counts support this clonotype. The J gene is TRBJ2-3, the V gene TRBV18; a possible D gene is TRBD1 (5 bases). Trimming took off 6 bases at V and 0 bases at J, with 10 bases between the two ends. The CDR3 is 14 amino acids. Germline lookup yields CDR1 KGHSH and CDR2 LQKENI. Written as DNA, the CDR3 is TGTGCCAGCTCGCCGACAGCGAGCACAGATACGCAGTATTTT. This encodes CASSPTASTDTQYF. The variable domain in full, with the rest retrieved from reference TRBV18 and TRBJ2-3, is NAGVMQNPRHLVRRRGQEARLRCSPMKGHSHVYWYRQLPEEGLKFMVYLQKENIIDESGMPKERFSAEFPKEGPSILRIQQVVRGDSAAYFCASSPTASTDTQYFGPGTRLTVL.

The rearrangement links TRBV5-1 to TRBJ2-7; 13 bases match TRBD2. The CDR3 has 15 amino acids. The germline V gene has CDR1 SGHRS and CDR2 YFSETQ. The V gene end was trimmed by 4 bases and the J gene end by 7 bases; junction bases not matched to a gene: 8. The CDR3 region is CASSQLAGGEGEQYF. For the CDR3, the DNA is TGCGCCAGCAGCCAACTAGCGGGAGGGGAAGGGGAGCAGTACTTC.

The chain carries TRBV5-1 and TRBJ2-2; 7 nucleotides align to TRBD2. J gave up 3 bases and V 1 base, and 12 bases lay outside the gene matches. Germline V CDR1 and CDR2: SGHRS, YFSETQ. The length of the CDR3 is 18 residues. CDR3 protein: CASSLRLGGGPDTGELFF. The CDR3, as DNA: TGCGCCAGCAGCTTGCGGCTCGGGGGAGGGCCGGACACCGGGGAGCTGTTTTTT. The variable domain in full, with the rest retrieved from reference TRBV5-1 and TRBJ2-2, is KAGVTQTPRYLIKTRGQQVTLSCSPISGHRSVSWYQQTPGQGLQFLFEYFSETQRNKGNFPGRFSGRQFSNSRSEMNVSTLELGDSALYLCASSLRLGGGPDTGELFFGEGSRLTVL.